A single sample gave rise to the 2 T cell receptor beta chains below, sequenced in a study of cytomegalovirus exposure and HLA in healthy donors. The PCR employed 60 Vbeta primers together with 13 Jbeta primers. The method was immunoSEQ multiplex PCR; TCRdb's version includes in-frame clones alone and lacks a portion of them. The table shows 150,000 to 200,000 clones, with approximately 81% occurring only once. Sequenced sample: PBMCs. The receptor set was obtained from a boy between 5 and 17 years old in good health and CMV-seronegative.

CDR3 coding DNA: TGTGCCAGCAGCGTAACCGGGACAGCTGGGGACGAGCAGTACTTC. Protein: CASSVTGTAGDEQYF. This sequence joins TRBV9 and TRBJ2-7, with TRBD1 matching 7 bases. Germline CDR1 SGDLS, CDR2 YYNGEE. The trim removed 1 base at V and 5 bases at J, leaving 9 bases unmatched. The CDR3 spans 15 residues.

The J gene is TRBJ2-1, the V gene TRBV27; a possible D gene is TRBD2 (7 bases). The CDR3 covers 15 residues. The V end lost 0 bases, the J end lost 9 bases, and 15 bases lay between the germline ends. Per germline, CDR1 MNHEY and CDR2 SMNVEV (reference sequence). Here the CDR3 reads CASSLSGAGVGEQFF. CDR3 bases: TGTGCCAGCAGTTTATCGGGGGCGGGAGTAGGTGAGCAGTTCTTC.